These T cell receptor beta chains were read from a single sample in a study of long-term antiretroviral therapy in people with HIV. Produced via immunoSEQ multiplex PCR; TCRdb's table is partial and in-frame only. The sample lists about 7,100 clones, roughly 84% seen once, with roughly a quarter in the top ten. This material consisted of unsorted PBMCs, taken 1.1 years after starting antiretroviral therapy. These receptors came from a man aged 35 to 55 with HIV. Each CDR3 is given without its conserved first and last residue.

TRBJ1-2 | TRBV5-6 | ASSKTGTGDDYGYT
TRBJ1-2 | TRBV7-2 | ASSPYRGTGSGYT
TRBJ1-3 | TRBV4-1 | ASSRDSGNTIY
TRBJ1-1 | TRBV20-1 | SAAPLGAF
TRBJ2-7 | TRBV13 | ASSSDTSYEQY
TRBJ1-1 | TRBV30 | ACQGLTNTEAF
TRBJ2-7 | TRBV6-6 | ASSPTGVYEQY
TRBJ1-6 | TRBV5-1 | ASSTGQGGDSPLH
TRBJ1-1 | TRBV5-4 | ASTLGQHNTEAF
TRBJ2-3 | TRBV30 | AWQQGMGTDTQY
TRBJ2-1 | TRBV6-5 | ASKGGLYNEQF
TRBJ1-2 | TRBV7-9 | ASSSSATGAYGYT
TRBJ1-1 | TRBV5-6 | ASSLDDSLVEAF
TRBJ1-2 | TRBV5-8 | ASSSRQGLAYGYT
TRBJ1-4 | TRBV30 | ACRMEGGEKLF
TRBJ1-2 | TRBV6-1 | ASSEGTGGNGYT
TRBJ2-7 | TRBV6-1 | ASSYGPYEQY
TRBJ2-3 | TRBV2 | ASERTSGTDTQY
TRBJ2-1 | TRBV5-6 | ASSRDRVVRQF
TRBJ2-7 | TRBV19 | ASSPGGAYEQY
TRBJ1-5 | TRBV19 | ASSKKWADNQPQH
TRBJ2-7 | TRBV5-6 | ASSLGAQGQVGGYEQY
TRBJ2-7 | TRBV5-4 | ASSLMAEEQY
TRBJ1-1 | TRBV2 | ASAIWWMNTEAF
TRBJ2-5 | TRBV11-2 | ASSLEDTMYQETQY
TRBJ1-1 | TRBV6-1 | ASSARPNTEAF
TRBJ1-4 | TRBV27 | ASSYGGGEKLF
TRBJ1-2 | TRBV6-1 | ASSATTGPRGYT
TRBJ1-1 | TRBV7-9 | ASSLVGDAF
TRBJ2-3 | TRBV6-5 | ASSYSMGTTDTQY
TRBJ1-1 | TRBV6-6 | ASSYLGQGNTEAF
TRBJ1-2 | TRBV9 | ASSVGSTGGGYGYT
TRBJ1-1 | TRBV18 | ASSPRLEGGTEAF
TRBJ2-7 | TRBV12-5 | ASGLVTGPSYEQY
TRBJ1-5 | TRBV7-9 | ASSLEADQPQH
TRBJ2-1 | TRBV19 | ASSPTGLNEQF
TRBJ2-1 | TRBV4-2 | ASSLGVSSYNEQF
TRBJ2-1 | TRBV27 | ASSDPYNEQF
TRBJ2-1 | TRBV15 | ATSRDGGLNEQF